These T cell receptor beta chains were read from a single sample in a study of OX40 agonist ivuxolimab in advanced cancers. Sequencing was performed with immunoSEQ multiplex PCR; in TCRdb, only in-frame clones are kept and a portion is missing. Of around 100,000 clones in the sample, 90% to 95% were seen once. This material consisted of CD4+ or CD8+ T cells sorted from blood, taken in a trial of the OX40 agonist ivuxolimab. These receptors came from an adult with an advanced solid tumor such as melanoma, head and neck, liver or kidney cancer. Both conserved end residues are part of each CDR3. A D gene is named only where the DNA matches it firmly.

D	V	J	CDR3
.	TRBV30	TRBJ2-5	CAWSVAGSETQYF
TRBD1	TRBV29-1	TRBJ1-4	CSVRRDRNEKLFF
.	TRBV30	TRBJ2-3	CAWKSQRSTDTQYF
.	TRBV28	TRBJ1-1	CASSLVQAATEAFF
.	TRBV28	TRBJ1-5	CASSPGVSNQPQHF
TRBD1	TRBV28	TRBJ1-5	CASRGDRIRNQPQHF
TRBD1	TRBV7-9	TRBJ2-1	CASSRTGIYNEQFF
TRBD2	TRBV2	TRBJ2-7	CASSLQRTGGEQYF
TRBD2	TRBV30	TRBJ2-3	CAWSVAGGSTDTQYF
.	TRBV28	TRBJ2-3	CASSWADPRAQYF
.	TRBV7-6	TRBJ2-5	CASSPYGSTYQETQYF
.	TRBV6-6	TRBJ1-1	CASSVTGYRTEAFF
TRBD2	TRBV11-3	TRBJ2-3	CASSSSRWGRATDTQYF
.	TRBV28	TRBJ2-4	CASTEAGTGGNIQYF
.	TRBV6-4	TRBJ1-6	CASSGQGNSPLHF
TRBD1	TRBV4-2	TRBJ1-2	CASSPAGTGNPRYGYTF
TRBD1	TRBV30	TRBJ2-1	CAWSTGVGNEQFF
TRBD1	TRBV6-6	TRBJ2-2	CASSRTGMVTGELFF
.	TRBV7-9	TRBJ1-5	CASSSVGGRSGQPQHF
.	TRBV2	TRBJ1-2	CASDSQNYGYTF
.	TRBV2	TRBJ2-3	CASSGADTQYF
.	TRBV6-4	TRBJ2-2	CASSVQGGFTGELFF
TRBD1	TRBV28	TRBJ1-2	CASSLTPTGFYGYTF
.	TRBV6-5	TRBJ2-2	CASSYSTGELFF
.	TRBV7-9	TRBJ1-1	CASSPFESAFF
TRBD2	TRBV18	TRBJ2-3	CASSPWATSGTSSVGTDTQYF
TRBD2	TRBV5-4	TRBJ2-3	CASSSRLAGGTDTQYF
.	TRBV6-4	TRBJ2-6	CASSRLAGANVLTF
TRBD2	TRBV4-3	TRBJ2-1	CASSQDGSGRAPYNEQFF